The entry that follows covers one T cell receptor (beta chain) sequence. No antigen is known for it. Base quality data are lacking; no much larger clone is found one base away. The sample is drawn from a study of shared clonotypes between healthy human individuals (dated by TCRdb to 2020 to 2022). For the study in its entirety: A few men and a couple of women, aged 18 to 49 years, made up the cohort. For each donor, CD4 naive and CD4 memory were each given three plates, CD8 naive was given two plates, and CD8 memory was given one plate. The study deeply sequenced blood TCR repertoires of five healthy adults to estimate repertoire size and the extent of clonotype sharing between individuals. To increase sequencing depth and limit assay-specific biases, TCR repertoire library preparation and sequencing were carried out by different laboratories using diverse techniques. Each donor's leukapheresis produced roughly between roughly 0.94 and 9.5 billion PBMCs. What the authors observed across the whole study: Pairwise subsampling led to the expectation that sequencing depth would affect the degree of clonotype sharing among donors. Clonotypes shared by all four sorted-subset donors showed higher generation probabilities than non-shared clonotypes. Because the study included only a small number of donors, the genetic and exposure-history diversity represented was limited. Estimated clonotype richness was generally larger for naive than for memory subsets. Only blood was sampled, and tissue TCR repertoires likely differ from those in blood. Sharing across four donors was observed for about 5% of naive CD4, under 4% of naive CD8, about 2.3% of memory CD4, and less than 0.45% of memory CD8 clonotypes. Incomplete sequencing was indicated by rarefaction of sorted-subset datasets, despite the large sequencing depth.

Sequences SEHNR (CDR1) and FQNEAQ (CDR2) are obtained from the germline V gene (reference sequence). The CDR3 runs 14 residues from the cysteine to the phenylalanine. The sequence is cut down to CDR3 DNA, 42 bases in frame from base 1. V is clipped by 4 bases and J by 3 bases, and the sequence between their germline boundaries is 13 bases long. TCR CDR3 regions were amplified from genomic DNA by multiplex PCR using the deep immunoSEQ assay. Extracted genomic DNA from each cell subset was spread evenly across all wells of several immunoSEQ 96-well plates, with each plate serving as a replicate. Each replicate PCR for sorted subsets received 200 ng genomic DNA, equal to about 30,000 T cell genomes. The purified libraries were quantified using a Qubit 3.0 fluorometer, sized with a Bioanalyzer 2100, and then quantified again using the KAPA Library Quantification kit. Every immunoSEQ 96-well plate was sequenced on a separate single-read 150-cycle Illumina NextSeq 550 flow cell. The authors' pipeline ran thus. Because only junctional sequences without quality scores were contained in the immunoSEQ output, filtering matching that applied to full-length reads could not be performed. Sequences were annotated with PyIR, a Python wrapper for IgBLAST v1.9, and V/J genes and CDR3 were assigned using IMGT germline references. Reads were removed for weak V/J assignments (E-value above 1e-6), missing CDR3, stop codons, out-of-frame junctions, or ambiguous translated residues. V3J clonotypes were defined as sequences sharing the same inferred V gene, J gene, and CDR3 amino acid sequence. The percentage overlap between two repertoires was calculated by dividing the number of shared unique clonotypes by the size of the smaller repertoire. RTK rarefaction, the Chao1 estimator, and Recon v2.1 estimates of unobserved clonotypes were used to assess repertoire richness. For all TCRbeta clonotypes obtained by the gDNA method from a few donors, generation probabilities were computed with OLGA. This immuneACCESS table, as held by TCRdb, lists in-frame sequences with V and J called but not all clones. Of the missing ones, under half trace to an unresolved V gene in checked studies; the others have no known cause. V, J and clone size reflect that table, while D and trimming were determined from the DNA. Within this sample are about 2.1 million clones, with 80% to 95% of them counted one time only. The ten top clones hold roughly 1.7% of the sample.

CD8 naive samples were obtained by positive selection for CCR7 among CD45RO-negative cells, yielding a CD45RA+CCR7+ population from which TemRA cells were excluded. Donors were healthy HIV-negative adults with no recently reported acute infections or vaccinations. Every donor was a Caucasian adult living in Nashville, Tennessee, USA. Blood was obtained by leukapheresis, after which PBMCs were separated by Ficoll-Histopaque density gradient centrifugation and cryopreserved in liquid nitrogen vapor phase. Analytical flow cytometry was used to check the purity and quantity of each magnetically sorted T cell population. From each sorted fraction, genomic DNA was isolated and quantified by UV absorbance on a Nanodrop 2000c.

Sequencing was carried out using naive CD8+ T cells from PBMCs. This sample's cell subset or site label indicates: CD45RA+CCR7+. The V and J genes are TRBV7-9 and TRBJ2-7; the best D guess is TRBD1, with 6 bases matching. The source of this sequence is a young man in good health. Some clones in this sample may be carry-over from other donors' samples. The CDR3 corresponds to CASSSTDRNYEQYF. In nucleotides, the sequence is TGTGCCAGCAGCTCCACTGACAGGAACTACGAGCAGTACTTC.